A single sample is the source of the 27 T cell receptor beta chains below, sequenced in a study of identical twins. TCRdb ran MiXCR on the 5' RACE reads and lists one entry per CDR3 protein. The table has some 270,000 distinct CDR3 sequences, about 8.5% seen once. The same sample was also studied in work on yellow fever vaccine responses in identical twins.

Sequencing was performed on CD8+ T cells sorted from blood. The receptors here all came from a young woman in good health.

CDR3 protein: CASRLRLAGGHEQYF. In nucleotides, the CDR3 is TGTGCCAGCAGACTCCGACTAGCGGGAGGCCACGAGCAGTACTTC. The chain links TRBV12-3 or TRBV12-4 to TRBJ2-7; TRBD2 agrees at 13 bases. The V gene end was trimmed by 6 bases and the J gene end by 5 bases; junction bases not matched to a gene: 7. The CDR3 spans 15 residues.

There are many counts of this clonotype. The chain couples TRBV25-1 to TRBJ2-7; 9 nucleotides line up with TRBD1. Germline CDR1 is MGHDK and CDR2 is SYGVNS. CDR3 length equals 15 residues. Trimming at V came to 7 bases and at J to 5 bases, leaving 12 bases not matched to a gene. The CDR3, as DNA: TGTGCCAGCACCCGGGACAGGGAAGCTTTTGACGAGCAGTACTTC. It is translated as CASTRDREAFDEQYF.

The chain joins TRBV6-2 or TRBV6-3 to TRBJ2-1; TRBD2 is a possible D gene (6 bases). V shed 0 bases and J shed 7 bases, with 13 bases lying between them. The CDR3 is made up of 15 amino acids. CDR1 and CDR2 (germline): MNHEY, SVGEGT. In DNA, the CDR3 is TGTGCCAGCAGTTACTCAACGGGAGAAGGGAATGAGCAGTTCTTC. Translation gives CASSYSTGEGNEQFF.

This clonotype was counted between two and nine times. This chain uses TRBV7-2 with TRBJ2-1; TRBD2 is a possible D gene (6 bases). Germline loops: CDR1 SGHTA, CDR2 FQGNSA. V lost 5 bases to trimming and J lost 8 bases, with 22 bases between them. The CDR3 consists of 16 residues. The CDR3 nucleotides read TGTGCCAGCAGCCCCCGAACTAGCTCGTGGCTCGATGAGCAGTTCTTC. This translates into CASSPRTSSWLDEQFF.

This clonotype was observed a handful of times. The chain carries TRBV5-1 and TRBJ2-7; 7 nucleotides align to TRBD2. With V trimmed by 4 bases and J by 3 bases, 10 bases remained unmatched. The CDR3 length is 15 residues. From germline, CDR1 is SGHRS and CDR2 YFSETQ. The CDR3 DNA sequence: TGCGCCAGCAGCCCGACCAGGGAGGGTCACTACGAGCAGTACTTC. Protein product: CASSPTREGHYEQYF.

This clonotype was counted ten times or more. The rearrangement links TRBV6-5 to TRBJ2-7; D perhaps matches TRBD1 (5 bases). The germline gives CDR1 MNHEY, CDR2 SVGAGI. V gave up 5 bases and J gave up 3 bases, with 8 bases separating them. The CDR3 loop spans 12 amino acids. CDR3: CASSPTVYEQYF. In nucleotides, the CDR3 is TGTGCCAGCAGTCCGACAGTCTACGAGCAGTACTTC.

This clonotype appeared a few times. The chain links TRBV20-1 to TRBJ2-5; TRBD2 matches 11 bases. The V and J ends lost 0 bases and 3 bases, in that order; junction bases with no gene match: 3. The V gene's germline CDR1 is DFQATT and CDR2 SNEGSKA (reference sequence). The CDR3 totals 15 residues. Written as DNA, the CDR3 is TGCAGTGCTAGAGATCCGACTAGCGGGAAAGAGACCCAGTACTTC. The encoded protein is CSARDPTSGKETQYF.

This clonotype turned up a few times. This chain uses TRBV6-2 or TRBV6-3 with TRBJ2-5; D is tentatively TRBD1 or TRBD2 (6 bases each). The CDR3 spans 14 residues. Per the germline V gene, CDR1 is MNHEY and CDR2 is SVGEGT. The V gene lost 5 bases and the J gene lost 2 bases, with 12 bases spanning the gap. The chain's CDR3 is CASSRGEEQETQYF. The CDR3 nucleotides are TGTGCCAGCAGTAGGGGGGAGGAGCAAGAGACCCAGTACTTC.

This clonotype was seen at least ten times. This CDR3 is CASSVGGHGPTDTQYF. The DNA for the CDR3 is TGTGCCAGCAGCGTAGGTGGACATGGACCCACAGATACGCAGTATTTT. The V gene is TRBV9, the J gene TRBJ2-3, with TRBD1 as a possible D gene (5 bases). This CDR3 is 16 amino acids long. Germline loops: CDR1 SGDLS, CDR2 YYNGEE. V lost 0 bases to trimming and J lost 2 bases, with 13 bases between them.

V gene TRBV20-1 combines with J gene TRBJ2-7; 10 bases fit TRBD1. CDR1 is DFQATT and CDR2 is SNEGSKA in the germline V gene (reference sequence). CDR3 size: 14 residues. V was pared by 1 base and J by 3 bases, with 3 bases of the junction left unmatched. CDR3 residues: CSARAGDRGYEQYF. CDR3 coding DNA: TGCAGTGCTAGAGCCGGGGACAGGGGCTACGAGCAGTACTTC.

By sample fraction, this clonotype is medium-sized (0.01 to 0.1%). The chain has TRBV29-1 and TRBJ2-7; 8 nucleotides match TRBD1. CDR1 is SQVTM and CDR2 is ANQGSEA in the germline V gene. This CDR3 is built from 14 residues. V lost 0 bases and J lost 3; bases outside the gene matches: 4. CDR3 sequence reads: CSVEDSGTGYEQYF. CDR3 nucleotides: TGCAGCGTTGAAGACTCCGGGACAGGCTACGAGCAGTACTTC.

The genes are TRBV12-3 or TRBV12-4 and TRBJ1-2, with no clear D. Trimming removed 6 bases at V and 7 bases at J, with 12 bases between. The CDR3 sequence is 12 residues long. CDR3 loop: CASRRKDFGYTF. In DNA, the CDR3 is TGTGCCAGCAGGAGAAAGGACTTTGGCTACACCTTC.

There are many counts of this clonotype. The genes are TRBV7-9 and TRBJ2-7, with D hard to call. The CDR3 totals 16 residues. Trimming removed 1 base from V and 0 bases from J, with 13 bases in between. CDR1 is SEHNR and CDR2 is FQNEAQ in the germline V gene (reference sequence). The CDR3 sequence: CASSLGDGVSSYEQYF. Here the CDR3 DNA reads TGTGCCAGCAGCTTAGGTGACGGAGTAAGCTCCTACGAGCAGTACTTC.

This clonotype was seen repeatedly, ten times or more. V and J are TRBV30 and TRBJ1-1; no firm D call. Germline V gives CDR1 GTSNPN, CDR2 SVGIG (reference sequence). The CDR3 totals 13 residues. The V and J ends lost 0 bases and 8 bases respectively, with 13 bases between them. For the CDR3, the DNA is TGTGCCTGGAGTGTAGATAGTGAAGACGAAGCTTTCTTT. Translated: CAWSVDSEDEAFF.

This clonotype was seen a few times. The rearrangement links TRBV6-4 to TRBJ2-2, with D perhaps matching TRBD1 or TRBD2 (5 bases each). CDR1 is MRHNA, CDR2 SNTAGT, per germline. CDR3 length: 16 amino acids. V gave up 6 bases and J gave up 6 bases, with 20 bases separating them. The CDR3 DNA is TGTGCCAGCAGCGAAGAACTAGATGGGGGAGCCGGGGAGCTGTTTTTT. Translating it yields CASSEELDGGAGELFF.

The rearrangement uses TRBV10-3 and TRBJ2-5, with TRBD2 matching over 11 bases. The CDR3 sequence is 17 residues long. Germline trimming cut 2 bases from V and 5 bases from J; bases unmatched to any gene: 10. Germline V CDR1 and CDR2: ENHRY, SYGVKD. The chain's CDR3 is CAISEVAGGPVTETQYF. DNA of the CDR3: TGTGCCATCAGTGAGGTAGCGGGAGGGCCGGTTACGGAGACCCAGTACTTC.

The CDR3 DNA sequence: TGTGCCAGCAGCCCCCCTGCCGGACTAGCGAAGAACGAGCAGTACTTC. Translated: CASSPPAGLAKNEQYF. J is TRBJ2-7 and V is TRBV3-1; 9 nucleotides agree with TRBD2. Trimming at V came to 4 bases and at J to 5 bases, leaving 12 bases not matched to a gene. CDR1 and CDR2 from the germline V gene are LGHDT and YNNKEL (reference sequence). This CDR3 contains 16 residues.

This clonotype has ten or more counts. The gene calls are TRBV4-1 and TRBJ2-3; a weak D match, TRBD2 (6 bases). CDR3 size: 15 residues. Trimming took off 2 bases at V and 2 bases at J, with 11 bases between the two ends. Germline CDR1 and CDR2: MGHRA and YSYEKL. CDR3: CASSQLGGSTDTQYF. The CDR3 bases are TGCGCCAGCAGCCAACTAGGAGGGTCCACAGATACGCAGTATTTT.

This clonotype turned up a few times. The rearrangement joins TRBV15 to TRBJ2-7, with D tentatively TRBD2 (5 bases). V lost 5 bases, J lost 2 bases, and 13 bases lay in between. CDR3 size: 14 residues. From germline, CDR1 is LNHNV and CDR2 YYDKDF (reference sequence). The CDR3 protein is CATSGSGEAYEQYF. The CDR3 region has the DNA TGTGCCACCAGCGGGTCCGGGGAAGCCTACGAGCAGTACTTC.

This chain connects TRBV11-2 to TRBJ2-7, with no clear D. With 0 bases removed from V and 2 bases from J, the gap between germline ends came to 8 bases. The germline gives CDR1 SGHAT, CDR2 FQNNGV. CDR3 length: 14 residues. The CDR3 DNA reads TGTGCCAGCAGCTTAGAGTGGGATCCCTACGAGCAGTACTTC. Translated, it gives CASSLEWDPYEQYF.

This clonotype occurred a few times. The rearrangement joins TRBV11-2 to TRBJ2-1; TRBD1 matches 9 bases. CDR3 length equals 16 residues. Germline V gene sequence: CDR1 SGHAT, CDR2 FQNNGV. With 4 bases clipped from V and 2 bases from J, the junction kept 6 bases outside the gene matches. CDR3 sequence reads: CASSWTGELTYNEQFF. CDR3 DNA: TGTGCCAGCAGCTGGACAGGGGAATTAACCTACAATGAGCAGTTCTTC.

The rearrangement links TRBV18 to TRBJ1-2; D is undetermined. CDR3 size: 12 residues. Trimming cost V 0 bases and J 7 bases, with 6 bases left between them. Germline assignment: CDR1 KGHSH and CDR2 LQKENI. The CDR3, as DNA: TGTGCCAGCTCACCACCGGAGGCTGGCTACACCTTC. Protein sequence: CASSPPEAGYTF. Full variable domain (remainder filled in from reference TRBV18 and TRBJ1-2): NAGVMQNPRHLVRRRGQEARLRCSPMKGHSHVYWYRQLPEEGLKFMVYLQKENIIDESGMPKERFSAEFPKEGPSILRIQQVVRGDSAAYFCASSPPEAGYTFGSGTRLTVV.

This rearrangement joins TRBV7-9 to TRBJ1-1, with D unclear. V lost 5 bases to trimming and J lost 0 bases, with 7 bases between them. CDR3 length: 13 residues. CDR1 SEHNR and CDR2 FQNEAQ come from the germline V gene (reference sequence). The CDR3 reads CASSDGVNTEAFF. CDR3 DNA sequence: TGTGCCAGCAGCGACGGGGTGAACACTGAAGCTTTCTTT.

The J gene is TRBJ2-2, the V gene TRBV7-8; 9 nucleotides align to TRBD2. V shed 1 base and J 2 bases; nucleotides not matched to a gene: 8. Germline values: CDR1 SGHVS, CDR2 FQNEAQ. This CDR3 is 18 amino acids long. CDR3 DNA sequence: TGTGCCAGCAGCTTAGTCGAGCGGGAGGCCCGAAACACCGGGGAGCTGTTTTTT. Its translation is CASSLVEREARNTGELFF. The full variable domain, its missing parts supplied by reference TRBV7-8 and TRBJ2-2, is GAGVSQSPRYKVAKRGQDVALRCDPISGHVSLFWYQQALGQGPEFLTYFQNEAQLDKSGLPSDRFFAERPEGSVSTLKIQRTQQEDSAVYLCASSLVEREARNTGELFFGEGSRLTVL.

This clonotype was counted many times. J is TRBJ2-3 and V is TRBV4-1; 14 nucleotides line up with TRBD2. Losses at the gene ends were 4 bases for V and 0 bases for J; bases not matched to a gene: 15. CDR3 size: 21 residues. CDR1 is MGHRA and CDR2 is YSYEKL in the germline V gene. CDR3 region: CASSRPDRLAGGRWSTDTQYF. The DNA for the CDR3 is TGCGCCAGCAGCCGACCCGACCGACTAGCGGGAGGGAGGTGGAGCACAGATACGCAGTATTTT.

The chain couples TRBV7-9 to TRBJ1-1; the D gene is possibly TRBD1 (6 bases). This CDR3 spans 15 amino acids. Trimming cost V 5 bases and J 5 bases, with 18 bases left between them. The germline gives CDR1 SEHNR, CDR2 FQNEAQ (reference sequence). For the CDR3, the DNA is TGTGCCAGCAGCCGACCGCAGGGGAGAGAAACTGAAGCTTTCTTT. Translated: CASSRPQGRETEAFF.

The rearrangement joins TRBV9 to TRBJ2-1, with D tentatively TRBD1 (5 bases). CDR1 and CDR2 from the germline V gene are SGDLS and YYNGEE. The CDR3 totals 12 residues. Trimming stripped 0 bases from V and 7 bases from J, with 5 bases between. As DNA, the CDR3 is TGTGCCAGCAGCGTAGAGGGGAATGAGCAGTTCTTC. It encodes CASSVEGNEQFF.